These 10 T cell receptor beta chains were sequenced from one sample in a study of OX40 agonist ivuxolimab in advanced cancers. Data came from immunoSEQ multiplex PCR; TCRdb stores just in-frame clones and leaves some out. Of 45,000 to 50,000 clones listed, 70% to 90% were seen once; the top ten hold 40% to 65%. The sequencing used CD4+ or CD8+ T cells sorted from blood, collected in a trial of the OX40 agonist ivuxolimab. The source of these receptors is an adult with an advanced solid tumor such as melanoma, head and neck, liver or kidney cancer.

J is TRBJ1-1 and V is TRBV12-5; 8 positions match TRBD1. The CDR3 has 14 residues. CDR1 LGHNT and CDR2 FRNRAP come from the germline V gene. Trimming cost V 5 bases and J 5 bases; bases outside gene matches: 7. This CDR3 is CASGPGQGNTEAFF. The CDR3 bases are TGTGCTAGTGGTCCCGGACAGGGAAATACTGAAGCTTTCTTT.

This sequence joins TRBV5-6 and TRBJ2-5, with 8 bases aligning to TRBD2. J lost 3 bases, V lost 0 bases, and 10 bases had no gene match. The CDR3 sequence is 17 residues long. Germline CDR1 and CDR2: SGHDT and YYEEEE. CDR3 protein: CASSLDTTIAGKETQYF. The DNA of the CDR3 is TGTGCCAGCAGCTTGGATACTACGATAGCGGGGAAAGAGACCCAGTACTTC. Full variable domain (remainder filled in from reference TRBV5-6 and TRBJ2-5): DAGVTQSPTHLIKTRGQQVTLRCSPKSGHDTVSWYQQALGQGPQFIFQYYEEEERQRGNFPDRFSGHQFPNYSSELNVNALLLGDSALYLCASSLDTTIAGKETQYFGPGTRLLVL.

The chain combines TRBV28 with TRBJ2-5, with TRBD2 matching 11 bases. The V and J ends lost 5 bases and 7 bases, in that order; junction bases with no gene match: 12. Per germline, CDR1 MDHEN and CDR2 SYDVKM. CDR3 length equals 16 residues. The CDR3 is CASSPSGGPIYGTQYF. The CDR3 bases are TGTGCCAGCAGTCCTAGCGGGGGGCCGATCTATGGGACCCAGTACTTC.

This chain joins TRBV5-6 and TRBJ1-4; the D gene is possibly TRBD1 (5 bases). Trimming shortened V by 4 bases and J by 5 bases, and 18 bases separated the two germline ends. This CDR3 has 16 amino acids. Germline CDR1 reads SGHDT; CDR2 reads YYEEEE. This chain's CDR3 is CASSLMGGTRNEKLFF. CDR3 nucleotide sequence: TGTGCCAGCAGCCTGATGGGGGGAACTAGGAATGAAAAACTGTTTTTT. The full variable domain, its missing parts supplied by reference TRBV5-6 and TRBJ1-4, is DAGVTQSPTHLIKTRGQQVTLRCSPKSGHDTVSWYQQALGQGPQFIFQYYEEEERQRGNFPDRFSGHQFPNYSSELNVNALLLGDSALYLCASSLMGGTRNEKLFFGSGTQLSVL.

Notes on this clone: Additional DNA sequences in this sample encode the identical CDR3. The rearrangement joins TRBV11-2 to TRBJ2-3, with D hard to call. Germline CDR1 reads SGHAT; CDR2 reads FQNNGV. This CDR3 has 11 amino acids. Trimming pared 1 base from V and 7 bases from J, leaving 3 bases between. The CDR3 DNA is TGTGCCAGCAGCTTAGGGTATACGCAGTATTTT. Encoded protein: CASSLGYTQYF.

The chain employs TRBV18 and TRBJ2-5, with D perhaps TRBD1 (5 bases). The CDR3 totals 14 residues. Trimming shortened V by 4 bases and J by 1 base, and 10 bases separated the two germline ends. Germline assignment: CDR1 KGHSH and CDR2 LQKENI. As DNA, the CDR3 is TGTGCCAGCTCACTCAGGGATACCCAAGAGACCCAGTACTTC. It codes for CASSLRDTQETQYF.

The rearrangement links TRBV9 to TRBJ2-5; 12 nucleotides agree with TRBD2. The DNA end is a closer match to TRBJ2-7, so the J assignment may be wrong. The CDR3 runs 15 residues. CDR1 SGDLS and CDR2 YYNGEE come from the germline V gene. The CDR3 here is CASSVGLAGAHEQYF. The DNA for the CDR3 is TGTGCCAGCAGCGTAGGACTAGCGGGGGCCCACGAGCAGTACTTC.

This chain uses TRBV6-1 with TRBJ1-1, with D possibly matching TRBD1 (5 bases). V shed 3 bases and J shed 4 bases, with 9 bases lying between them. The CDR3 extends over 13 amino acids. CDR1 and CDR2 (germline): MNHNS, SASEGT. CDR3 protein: CASSDFGGTEAFF. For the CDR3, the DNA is TGTGCCAGCAGTGATTTTGGGGGCACTGAAGCTTTCTTT.

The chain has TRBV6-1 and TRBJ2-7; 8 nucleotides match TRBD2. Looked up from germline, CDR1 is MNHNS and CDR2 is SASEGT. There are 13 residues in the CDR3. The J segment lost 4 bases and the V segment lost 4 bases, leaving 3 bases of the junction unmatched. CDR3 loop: CASSGSGGYEQYF. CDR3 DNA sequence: TGTGCCAGCAGTGGAAGCGGGGGTTACGAGCAGTACTTC.

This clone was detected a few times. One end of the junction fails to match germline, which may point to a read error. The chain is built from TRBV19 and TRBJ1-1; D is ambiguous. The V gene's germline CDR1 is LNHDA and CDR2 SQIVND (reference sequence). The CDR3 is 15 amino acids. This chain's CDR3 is CASSRQYDGNSEAFF. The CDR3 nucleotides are TGTGCCAGTAGTAGACAATATGACGGGAACTCTGAAGCTTTCTTT.